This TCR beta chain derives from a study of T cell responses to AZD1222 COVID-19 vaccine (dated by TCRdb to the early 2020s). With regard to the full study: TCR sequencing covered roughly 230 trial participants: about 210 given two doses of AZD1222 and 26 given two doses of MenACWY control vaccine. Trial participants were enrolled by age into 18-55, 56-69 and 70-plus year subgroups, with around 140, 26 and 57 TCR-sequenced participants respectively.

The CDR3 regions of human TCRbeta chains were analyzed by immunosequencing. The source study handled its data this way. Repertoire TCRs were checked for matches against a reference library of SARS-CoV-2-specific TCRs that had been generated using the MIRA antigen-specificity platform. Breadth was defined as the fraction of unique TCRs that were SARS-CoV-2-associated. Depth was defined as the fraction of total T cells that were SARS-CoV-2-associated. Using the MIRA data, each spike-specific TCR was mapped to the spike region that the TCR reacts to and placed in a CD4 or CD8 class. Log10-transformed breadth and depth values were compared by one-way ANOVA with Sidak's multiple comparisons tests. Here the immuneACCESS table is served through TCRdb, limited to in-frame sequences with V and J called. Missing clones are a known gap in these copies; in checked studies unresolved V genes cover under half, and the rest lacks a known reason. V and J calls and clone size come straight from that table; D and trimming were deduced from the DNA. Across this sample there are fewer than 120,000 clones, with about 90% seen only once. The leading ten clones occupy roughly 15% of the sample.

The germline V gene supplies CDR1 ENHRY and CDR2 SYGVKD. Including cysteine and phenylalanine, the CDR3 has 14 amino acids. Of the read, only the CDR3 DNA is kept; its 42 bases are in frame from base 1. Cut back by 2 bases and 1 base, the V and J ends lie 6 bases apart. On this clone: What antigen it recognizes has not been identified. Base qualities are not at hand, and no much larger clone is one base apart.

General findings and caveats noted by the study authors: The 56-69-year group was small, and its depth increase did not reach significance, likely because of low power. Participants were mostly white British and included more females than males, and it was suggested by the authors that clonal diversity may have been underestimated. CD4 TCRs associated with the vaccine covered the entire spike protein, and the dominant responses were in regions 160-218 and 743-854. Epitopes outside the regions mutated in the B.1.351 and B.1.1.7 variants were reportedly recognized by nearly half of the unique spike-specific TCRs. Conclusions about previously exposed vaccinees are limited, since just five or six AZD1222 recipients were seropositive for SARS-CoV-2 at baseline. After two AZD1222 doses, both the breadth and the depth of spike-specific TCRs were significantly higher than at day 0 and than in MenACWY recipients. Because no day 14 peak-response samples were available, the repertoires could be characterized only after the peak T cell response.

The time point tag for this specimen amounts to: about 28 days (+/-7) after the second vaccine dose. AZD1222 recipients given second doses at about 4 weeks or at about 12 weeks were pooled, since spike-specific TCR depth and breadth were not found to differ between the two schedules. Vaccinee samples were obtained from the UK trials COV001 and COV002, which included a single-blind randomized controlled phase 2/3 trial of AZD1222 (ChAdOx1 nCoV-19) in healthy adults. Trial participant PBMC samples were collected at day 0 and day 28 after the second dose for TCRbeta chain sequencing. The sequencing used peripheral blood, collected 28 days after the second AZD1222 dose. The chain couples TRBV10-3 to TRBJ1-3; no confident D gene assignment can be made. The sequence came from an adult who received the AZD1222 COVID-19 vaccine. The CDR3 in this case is CAISERISGNTIYF. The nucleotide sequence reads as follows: TGTGCCATCAGTGAGCGGATTTCTGGAAACACCATATATTTT.